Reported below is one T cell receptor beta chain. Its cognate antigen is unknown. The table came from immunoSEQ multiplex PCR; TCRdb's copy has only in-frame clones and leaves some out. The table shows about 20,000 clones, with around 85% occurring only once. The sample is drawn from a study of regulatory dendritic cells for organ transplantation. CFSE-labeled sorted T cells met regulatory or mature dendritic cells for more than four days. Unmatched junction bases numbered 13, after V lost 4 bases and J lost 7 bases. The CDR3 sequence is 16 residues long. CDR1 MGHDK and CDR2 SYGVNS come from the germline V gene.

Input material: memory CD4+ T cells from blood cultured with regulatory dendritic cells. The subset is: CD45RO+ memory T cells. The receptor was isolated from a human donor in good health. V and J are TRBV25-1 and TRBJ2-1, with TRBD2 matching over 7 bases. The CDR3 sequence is CASSAPGTTTVNEQFF. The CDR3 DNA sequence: TGTGCCAGCAGTGCTCCCGGGACTACCACTGTGAATGAGCAGTTCTTC.